Listed here are 20 T cell receptor beta chains from one sample, sequenced in a study of lymphopenia after photon versus proton radiotherapy. Here immunoSEQ multiplex PCR was the method, and the copy in TCRdb shows in-frame clones only, minus some. The table shows approximately 65,000 clones, with about 85% occurring only once. This specimen consisted of peripheral blood, obtained from a patient treated with proton-based radiotherapy. Receptors originate from an older man with esophageal cancer.

V is TRBV7-2 and J is TRBJ2-7; D uncertain. This CDR3 comprises 12 residues. Deletions cut 0 bases from V and 6 bases from J, with 6 bases between. From germline, CDR1 is SGHTA and CDR2 FQGNSA. The CDR3 protein is CASSLAVGEQYF. In nucleotides, the CDR3 is TGTGCCAGCAGCTTAGCGGTAGGCGAGCAGTACTTC.

This chain links TRBV30 with TRBJ2-1; D uncertain. Germline V lookup: CDR1 GTSNPN, CDR2 SVGIG (reference sequence). The V gene lost 2 bases and the J gene lost 5 bases, with 7 bases spanning the gap. The length of the CDR3 is 12 residues. This chain's CDR3 is CAWSLSDNEQFF. The DNA of the CDR3 is TGTGCCTGGAGTTTGAGCGACAATGAGCAGTTCTTC.

The CDR3 coding sequence is TGTGCCAGTAGCACCGGACTTGATTCACCCCTCCACTTT. Translation: CASSTGLDSPLHF. The rearrangement uses TRBV19 and TRBJ1-6, with unresolved D. V was cut by 6 bases and J by 8 bases, with 11 bases left in between. Germline lookup yields CDR1 LNHDA and CDR2 SQIVND (reference sequence). The CDR3 has 13 residues.

The chain carries TRBV4-3 and TRBJ1-5; D not certain. Between the trimmed V and J ends, which lost 1 base and 8 bases, there was a span of 12 bases. The CDR3 is made up of 14 amino acids. Germline lookup yields CDR1 LGHNA and CDR2 YSLEER. As DNA, the CDR3 is TGCGCCAGCAGCCAAGGGGCCATGAGTGAGCCCCAGCATTTT. This encodes CASSQGAMSEPQHF.

Details on this clone: Mismatch with germline at one junction end may stem from a read error. This rearrangement joins TRBV7-9 to TRBJ1-2; D is undetermined. The CDR3 length is 13 residues. Germline values: CDR1 SEHNR, CDR2 FQNEAQ (reference sequence). CDR3 amino acids: CASSLLNNYDYTF. CDR3 coding DNA: TGTGCCAGCAGCTTGTTGAATAACTATGACTACACCTTC.

The chain links TRBV12-5 to TRBJ1-2; unclear D gene. The V gene's germline CDR1 is LGHNT and CDR2 FRNRAP. With 0 bases removed from V and 3 bases from J, the gap between germline ends came to 11 bases. The CDR3 is 15 residues long. The CDR3 nucleotides read TGTGCTAGTGGTTTGGTAAACTTCGGGGACTATGGCTACACCTTC. Its translation is CASGLVNFGDYGYTF.

The chain uses TRBV2 and TRBJ1-2, with a possible D match to TRBD1 (5 bases). The CDR3 covers 14 residues. V lost 4 bases to trimming and J lost 8 bases, with 17 bases between them. Germline V gene data show CDR1 as SNHLY and CDR2 as FYNNEI. The CDR3 loop is CASSGGTGELGYTF. The CDR3 DNA reads TGTGCCAGCAGTGGCGGGACCGGAGAGCTAGGCTACACCTTC.

The chain couples TRBV27 to TRBJ2-1; 14 bases are a match to TRBD2. V was pared by 5 bases and J by 1 base, with 4 bases of the junction left unmatched. Looked up from germline, CDR1 is MNHEY and CDR2 is SMNVEV (reference sequence). This CDR3 is 17 amino acids long. The CDR3 spells CASSTRTSGRSYNEQFF. DNA of the CDR3: TGTGCCAGCAGTACCCGGACTAGCGGGAGGTCCTACAATGAGCAGTTCTTC.

This chain uses TRBV18 with TRBJ1-2; D uncertain. CDR1 is KGHSH, CDR2 LQKENI, per germline. The length of the CDR3 is 14 residues. V was trimmed by 2 bases and J by 4 bases, leaving 11 bases between them. CDR3 amino acids: CASSPSSGSYGYTF. The CDR3 DNA follows: TGTGCCAGCTCACCAAGTTCGGGGTCCTATGGCTACACCTTC.

As concerns this clone: The sample carries other DNA sequences with the same CDR3. The chain employs TRBV7-6 and TRBJ2-2; D is tentatively TRBD1 or TRBD2 (6 bases each). The CDR3 length is 16 residues. Germline CDR1 and CDR2: SGHVS and FNYEAQ. V lost 3 bases and J lost 1, with 12 bases in between. CDR3 in amino acids: CASSFEGGKNTGELFF. The CDR3 DNA reads as TGTGCCAGCAGCTTCGAAGGGGGGAAGAACACCGGGGAGCTGTTTTTT.

V gene TRBV7-9 combines with J gene TRBJ2-5; 8 nucleotides align to TRBD2. The trim removed 8 bases at V and 1 base at J, leaving 12 bases unmatched. The CDR3 length is 16 residues. Germline V gene data show CDR1 as SEHNR and CDR2 as FQNEAQ (reference sequence). The CDR3: CASQGRVAGTQETQYF. The CDR3 region has the DNA TGTGCCAGCCAGGGGAGGGTAGCGGGGACCCAAGAGACCCAGTACTTC.

This chain uses TRBV11-2 with TRBJ2-2; maybe TRBD2 (5 bases). Trimming removed 5 bases at V and 4 bases at J, with 20 bases between. The CDR3 contains 17 residues. Germline V gene sequence: CDR1 SGHAT, CDR2 FQNNGV. The chain's CDR3 is CASSLFWLWAGTGELFF. As DNA, the CDR3 is TGTGCCAGCAGCCTGTTTTGGCTCTGGGCGGGCACCGGGGAGCTGTTTTTT.

This clone was recorded once. CDR3 sequence: CASSPVAGSSYNEQFF. The CDR3 region has the DNA TGCGCCAGCAGCCCAGTAGCGGGGAGCTCCTACAATGAGCAGTTCTTC. This sequence joins TRBV5-1 and TRBJ2-1, with 8 bases aligning to TRBD2. Trimming took 4 bases from V and 0 from J; bases not matched to a gene: 6. In germline, CDR1 is SGHRS, CDR2 YFSETQ. The CDR3 runs to 16 residues.

The V gene is TRBV11-2, the J gene TRBJ2-7; possibly TRBD2 for D (6 bases). The CDR3 contains 16 residues. Trimming removed 0 bases from V and 4 bases from J, with 16 bases in between. Germline V CDR1 and CDR2: SGHAT, FQNNGV. DNA of the CDR3: TGTGCCAGCAGCTTAGATAGGGTCGGGGGACTTTACGAGCAGTACTTC. Its protein product is CASSLDRVGGLYEQYF.

In its sample, this clone was seen a few times. The CDR3 region is CASSIPGTGSGYTF. The DNA for the CDR3 is TGTGCCAGTAGTATCCCCGGGACAGGGTCAGGCTACACCTTC. The rearrangement uses TRBV19 and TRBJ1-2; 9 bases match TRBD1. J gave up 8 bases and V 3 bases, and 7 bases lay outside the gene matches. The CDR3 sequence is 14 residues long. Germline values: CDR1 LNHDA, CDR2 SQIVND (reference sequence).

This clone was detected only a few times. The junction and the germline gene differ at one end; a read error may be behind it. The J gene is TRBJ2-7, the V gene TRBV2; TRBD2 is a possible D gene (6 bases). This CDR3 spans 12 amino acids. Germline-derived CDR1 and CDR2 are SNHLY and FYNNEI. For the CDR3, the DNA is TGTGCCAGCAGTGTCGGGGGTAGATCCCCTATCTTC. Translated: CASSVGGRSPIF.

CDR3 residues: CASSARTGKKSNQPQHF. The CDR3 DNA is TGTGCCAGCAGTGCTAGGACAGGAAAAAAGAGCAATCAGCCCCAGCATTTT. J is TRBJ1-5 and V is TRBV6-1; TRBD1 matches 7 bases. This CDR3 spans 17 amino acids. The V and J ends lost 4 bases and 1 base, in that order; junction bases with no gene match: 10. Germline lookup yields CDR1 MNHNS and CDR2 SASEGT.

This chain links TRBV5-1 with TRBJ1-6, with 10 nucleotides matching TRBD1. V lost 5 bases to trimming and J lost 8 bases; unmatched junction nucleotides: 10. The CDR3 runs 16 residues. Per the germline V gene, CDR1 is SGHRS and CDR2 is YFSETQ. CDR3 sequence (DNA): TGCGCCAGCAGGTACGACAGGGGGCGAGGAGATTCACCCCTCCACTTT. Its protein is CASRYDRGRGDSPLHF. Variable domain in full (rest from reference TRBV5-1 and TRBJ1-6): KAGVTQTPRYLIKTRGQQVTLSCSPISGHRSVSWYQQTPGQGLQFLFEYFSETQRNKGNFPGRFSGRQFSNSRSEMNVSTLELGDSALYLCASRYDRGRGDSPLHFGNGTRLTVT.

The chain links TRBV29-1 to TRBJ2-7; tentatively, D is TRBD1 (8 bases). This CDR3 has 12 residues. The germline V gene encodes CDR1 SQVTM and CDR2 ANQGSEA. The V end lost 7 bases, the J end lost 5 bases, and 15 bases lay between the germline ends. CDR3 sequence: CSAGQGGNEQYF. For the CDR3, the DNA is TGCAGCGCCGGACAGGGAGGGAACGAGCAGTACTTC.

The V and J genes are TRBV5-1 and TRBJ2-7; possible D gene TRBD1, 6 bases. Between the trimmed V and J ends, which lost 1 base and 0 bases, there was a span of 11 bases. CDR3 size: 15 residues. Germline CDR1 SGHRS, CDR2 YFSETQ. The CDR3 DNA follows: TGCGCCAGCAGCTTGTGGCAGGGGAGCTCCTACGAGCAGTACTTC. Its translation: CASSLWQGSSYEQYF.